This T cell receptor (beta chain) appears in the sequencing data of a study of T cells in Graves' hyperthyroidism and ophthalmopathy (dated by TCRdb to about 2019). Concerning the study at large: Peripheral blood samples were taken at initial diagnosis, before any treatment was given. A discovery cohort of around 98 patients, roughly 40 with Graves' ophthalmopathy and more than 55 with stable Graves' hyperthyroidism, was used to find distinguishing TCR V-J signatures. An independent validation cohort of 18 to 20 hyperthyroidism patients and 17 patients who later progressed to ophthalmopathy tested prospective prediction of ophthalmopathy. The 90 to 100 discovery patients were randomly divided into training and test sets at a 7:3 ratio. Thyroid tissue and blood T-cell repertoires from about 6 Graves' hyperthyroidism patients were also compared in the study. Following sampling, methimazole starting at 30 mg daily was given to hyperthyroidism patients, and high-dose intravenous methylprednisolone was given to ophthalmopathy patients. The paper reports TCR Vbeta CDR3 sequencing of fewer than 150 peripheral blood samples: under 45 ophthalmopathy, about 75 hyperthyroidism and approximately 17 progressor patients.

Moderately to severely active disease, a Clinical Activity Score of at least 3, a NOSPECS grade of at least 4, and a duration under 3 months were present in ophthalmopathy patients. Exclusion was applied to patients with uncontrolled infections, other autoimmune diseases, pregnancy or lactation. Diagnoses were based on clinical symptoms, serum thyroxine and TRAb, thyroid ultrasound and orbital computed tomography. Ficoll-Paque density gradient centrifugation was used to isolate PBMCs from around 9.1 ml of fresh peripheral blood. Total RNA was extracted with Trizol reagent, and quality was checked on an Agilent 2100 Bioanalyzer. The CDR3 numbers 14 residues from cysteine through phenylalanine. The sequence is cut down to CDR3 DNA, 42 bases in frame from base 1. CDR1 SGDLS and CDR2 YYNGEE are derived from the germline V gene. V is trimmed back by 4 bases and J by 9 bases, and the junction contains 10 bases that no gene match accounts for.

Results the study describes overall, beyond this receptor: A model built on a 13 V-J signature distinguished ophthalmopathy from stable hyperthyroidism, reaching 85% to 90% sensitivity and 81% to 83% specificity in cross-validation and 80%/75% in testing. Most expanded thyroid clonotypes (frequency above 0.001) were also detected in blood, a finding suggesting that blood repertoires may reflect thyroid immune responses. No statistical method was used to fix the sample size in advance, and group allocation was not hidden from the investigators. In validation, the model predicted progression to ophthalmopathy with 65% to 71% sensitivity and 72% to 75% specificity, a median of around six months before onset.

Amplification of TCR beta CDR3 regions was carried out from RNA transcripts. A first-round RT-PCR of the TCR CDR3 used the HTBI primer set with the Qiagen OneStep RT-PCR kit. A second multiplex PCR round built the libraries, followed by size selection and purification. Paired-end sequencing of the libraries was performed with 100 bp reads on an Illumina HiSeq2000. In the original analysis: SOAPnuke was used to process the raw data, with reads discarded if the reads contained adapters or uncalled bases, had a mean Phred below 15, or lacked an exact constant-primer or identifier match. High-quality paired reads were merged with COPE v1.2.5, and unique nucleotide sequences were defined as clonotypes. MiTCR v1.1 was used to align clonotypes to the IMGT TRBV, TRBD and TRBJ reference segments. Only V-J combinations with frequency above 0.0001, covering roughly 99% of repertoires, were analysed. A TCS score was defined as the ratio between F50 (clonal expansion) and ExV (chaos), using BLOSUM62-based TCRdist between CDR3 peptides within each V-J. Welch's t-statistics and random forest reduced 450 to 600 V-J features to some 14, which were used in a naive Bayes classifier (R e1071). In-frame beta chains were kept once TCRdb had trimmed the public reads at Q25 with fastp and called clones with MiXCR. Every entry covers one CDR3 protein and lists the most common genes and DNA from its rows. The V and J calls shown here were made by TCRdb, not taken from the authors' results. Counted in this sample were nearly 250,000 distinct CDR3 sequences; about 15% of them appeared once. More than 25% of the sample is held by the ten biggest clonotypes.

This clonotype was recorded a few times. The antigen it recognizes is unknown. No much larger clone exists at a distance of one base, and base qualities are not known. Rearrangement joined TRBV9 to TRBJ2-1, with TRBD2 matching 7 junction bases. This receptor was identified in a woman younger than 30 with Graves' ophthalmopathy. The sequenced sample consisted of blood. For the CDR3, the sequence is CASSISYGGSEQFF. The bases read TGTGCCAGCAGCATCTCCTATGGCGGGAGTGAGCAGTTCTTC.